This TCR beta chain was sequenced during a study of CD8 T cells in ankylosing spondylitis. Findings and limits, study-wide: Past research had described some motif variants in reactive arthritis synovial fluid and blood. Eight highly homologous variants formed a TCR beta motif that appeared characteristic of ankylosing spondylitis blood.

This clonotype has at least ten counts. Its specificity is unknown. This CDR3 region has 15 residues. Trimming took 5 bases from V and 6 from J; bases not matched to a gene: 8. The germline gives CDR1 SGHVS, CDR2 FNYEAQ. The authors made TCR beta libraries by quantitative 5'-RACE with molecular barcodes. From the 5' RACE reads, TCRdb called clonotypes with MiXCR, one entry per CDR3 protein. The sample records 150,000 to 200,000 distinct CDR3 sequences, 10% to 15% being singletons. The chain joins TRBV7-6 to TRBJ2-2, with 8 bases that match TRBD1. This clonotype was obtained from a female donor with ankylosing spondylitis or in good health (not recorded which). Input material: blood, either unsorted or a sorted T cell fraction (not recorded which). The CDR3 region is CASSPPDRVAGELFF. The CDR3 DNA reads TGTGCCAGCAGCCCACCGGACAGGGTGGCCGGGGAGCTGTTTTTT.